This T cell receptor (beta chain) was captured in a study of monozygotic twins with inflammatory bowel disease. CDR1 SNHLY and CDR2 FYNNEI come from the germline V gene. The CDR3 totals 14 residues. TCRdb reworked the 5' RACE reads into one entry per CDR3 protein, no DNA. The sample has 350,000 to 550,000 distinct CDR3 sequences; the top ten hold more than 2%. The receptor was derived from a human donor with ulcerative colitis or Crohn's disease, or a healthy co-twin of an affected twin (not recorded which). This sequence joins TRBV2 and TRBJ2-3; TCRdb selects TRBD1, and the lack of DNA leaves this call unchecked. Sequenced material: blood. CDR3 region: CASSGQGAGDTQYF.